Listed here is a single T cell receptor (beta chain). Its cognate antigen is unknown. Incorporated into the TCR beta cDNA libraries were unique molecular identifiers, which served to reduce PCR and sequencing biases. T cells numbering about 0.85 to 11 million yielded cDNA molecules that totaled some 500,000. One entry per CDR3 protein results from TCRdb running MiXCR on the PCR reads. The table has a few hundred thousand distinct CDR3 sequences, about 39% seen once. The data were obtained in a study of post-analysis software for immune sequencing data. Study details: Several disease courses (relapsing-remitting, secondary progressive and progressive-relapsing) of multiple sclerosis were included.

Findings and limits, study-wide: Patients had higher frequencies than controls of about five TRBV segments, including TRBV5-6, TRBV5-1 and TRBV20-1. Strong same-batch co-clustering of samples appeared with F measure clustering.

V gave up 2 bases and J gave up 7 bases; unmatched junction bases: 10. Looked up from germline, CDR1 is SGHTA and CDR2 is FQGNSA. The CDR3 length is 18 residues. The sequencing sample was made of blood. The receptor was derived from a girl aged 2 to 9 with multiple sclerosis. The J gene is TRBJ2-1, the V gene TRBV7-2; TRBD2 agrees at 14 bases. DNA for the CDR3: TGTGCCAGCAGCTTAAAAATGACCGGGACTAGCGGGAGAAATGAGCAGTTCTTC. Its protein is CASSLKMTGTSGRNEQFF. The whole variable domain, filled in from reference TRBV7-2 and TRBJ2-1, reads GAGVSQSPSNKVTEKGKDVELRCDPISGHTALYWYRQSLGQGLEFLIYFQGNSAPDKSGLPSDRFSAERTGGSVSTLTIQRTQQEDSAVYLCASSLKMTGTSGRNEQFFGPGTRLTVL.